This T cell receptor beta chain was recovered during a study of Tregs in tolerant kidney transplant recipients. Study context: FACS sorting followed a roughly 6-day coculture of CFSE-labeled recipient PBMCs with irradiated graft donor PBMCs.

Turning to this clone: The target antigen is unknown.

Here immunoSEQ multiplex PCR was the method, and the copy in TCRdb shows in-frame clones only, minus some. The table has about 4,200 clones, approximately 50% seen once. The CDR3 totals 13 residues. CDR1 SGHNT and CDR2 YENEEA come from the germline V gene. V was clipped by 5 bases and J by 11 bases; unmatched bases: 8. The study, taken as a whole, reports: This study did not directly address biological reproducibility. Expanding Tregs on activated donor B cells appeared to best identify donor-specific TCRbeta clones. The small number of patients limits these findings pending further validation.

The sequencing sample was made of CD8+ T cells from blood cultured with allogeneic cells. The gene calls are TRBV11-3 and TRBJ2-1, with TRBD1 identical over 8 bases. The TCR was taken from a human donor in good health. CDR3 sequence reads: CASSTGTGSKQFF. In DNA form, the CDR3 reads TGTGCCAGCAGCACCGGGACAGGTTCAAAGCAGTTCTTC.